This record looks at one T cell receptor beta chain sequence and its context. The data stem from a study of OX40 agonist ivuxolimab in advanced cancers. Libraries were prepared by immunoSEQ multiplex PCR; TCRdb keeps only in-frame clonotypes and omits some of them. Seen here are over 45,000 clones, roughly 91% observed once, and the top ten hold around 30%. This material consisted of CD4+ or CD8+ T cells sorted from blood, taken in a trial of the OX40 agonist ivuxolimab. The clonotype was recovered from an adult with an advanced solid tumor such as melanoma, head and neck, liver or kidney cancer.

The CDR3 sequence: CASSFPRTAYEQYF. For the CDR3, the DNA is TGTGCCAGCAGCTTTCCAAGGACAGCCTACGAGCAGTACTTC. The chain combines TRBV7-9 with TRBJ2-7, with D maybe TRBD1 (6 bases). The germline V and J ends were trimmed by 3 bases and 2 bases, with 11 bases remaining between them. The CDR3 extends over 14 amino acids. Per germline, CDR1 SEHNR and CDR2 FQNEAQ (reference sequence).